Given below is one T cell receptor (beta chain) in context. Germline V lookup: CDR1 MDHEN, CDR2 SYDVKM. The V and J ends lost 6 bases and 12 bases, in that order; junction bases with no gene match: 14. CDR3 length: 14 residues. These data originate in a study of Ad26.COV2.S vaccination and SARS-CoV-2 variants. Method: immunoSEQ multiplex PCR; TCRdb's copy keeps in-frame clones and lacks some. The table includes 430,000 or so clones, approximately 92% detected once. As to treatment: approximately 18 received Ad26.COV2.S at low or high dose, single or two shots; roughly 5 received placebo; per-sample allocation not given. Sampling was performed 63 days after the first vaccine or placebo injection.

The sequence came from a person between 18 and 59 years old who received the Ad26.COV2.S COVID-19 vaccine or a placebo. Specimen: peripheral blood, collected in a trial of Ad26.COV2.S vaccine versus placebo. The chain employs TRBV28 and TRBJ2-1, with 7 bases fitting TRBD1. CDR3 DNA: TGTGCCAGCAGGCCCGGACAGGCTCTATCGGGGCAGTTCTTC. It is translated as CASRPGQALSGQFF.